A single T cell receptor (beta chain) is shown here with its context. Its antigen is not known. The data belong to a study of PD-1 blockade in classical Hodgkin lymphoma. Study-wide findings and caveats: Anyone who began nivolumab under 1 year after ASCT was excluded.

Each patient's relapse followed autologous stem cell transplantation, and brentuximab vedotin exposure varied. Complete response, partial response or progressive disease made up the best responses. Assay used: immunoSEQ multiplex PCR; TCRdb lists only in-frame clones, some missing. The table includes about 43,000 clones, about 65% detected once. Germline CDR1 reads MNHEY; CDR2 reads SMNVEV (reference sequence). CDR3 length: 19 residues. V dropped 6 bases and J dropped 0; count of bases not matched to a gene: 14. This chain links TRBV27 with TRBJ2-4; 10 nucleotides agree with TRBD2. The sequences come from peripheral blood mononuclear cells (PBMCs), collected before the second cycle of nivolumab. The sequence came from a human donor with classical Hodgkin lymphoma. CDR3 in amino acids: CASSTQAGGQRGAKNIQYF. Here the CDR3 DNA reads TGTGCCAGCAGCACCCAAGCGGGAGGGCAAAGGGGAGCCAAAAACATTCAGTACTTC.